This record covers a single T cell receptor (beta chain). Germline V gives CDR1 SGHDN, CDR2 FVKESK. The CDR3 is 12 amino acids. Trimming shortened V by 1 base and J by 7 bases, and 7 bases separated the two germline ends. This record comes from a study of control samples from healthy donors and cancer patients. Clones were sequenced by immunoSEQ multiplex PCR, and TCRdb holds only the in-frame ones, with some missing. Of around 140,000 clones in the sample, about 89% were seen once. Sequenced: blood. The chain couples TRBV14 to TRBJ1-2; D gene unclear. The TCR sequence derives from a man aged 18-30 years in good health. CDR3 region: CASSQGPLGYTF. In nucleotides, the CDR3 is TGTGCCAGCAGCCAAGGACCGCTTGGCTACACCTTC.